This passage covers 19 T cell receptor beta chains from one sample sequenced in a study of control samples from healthy donors and cancer patients. Profiling relied on immunoSEQ multiplex PCR, and the TCRdb table lists in-frame clones only, not all of them. The sample has 80,000 to 100,000 clones, approximately 86% seen once. Sequenced: blood. The receptors come from a young man in good health.

The chain combines TRBV19 with TRBJ2-7; 9 bases agree with TRBD1. The germline V gene encodes CDR1 LNHDA and CDR2 SQIVND (reference sequence). This CDR3 spans 14 amino acids. V trimming: 7 bases; J trimming: 4 bases; junction bases outside the gene matches: 8. The CDR3 DNA is TGTGCCAGTAAACCGGGACAGGGTGTATACGAGCAGTACTTC. Translation gives CASKPGQGVYEQYF.

This clone was detected many times. The chain has TRBV25-1 and TRBJ2-7, with 8 bases that match TRBD2. Germline V gene sequence: CDR1 MGHDK, CDR2 SYGVNS. The CDR3 sequence is 14 residues long. V was clipped by 6 bases and J by 4 bases; unmatched bases: 8. CDR3 amino acids: CASSSAGDPYEQYF. Here the CDR3 DNA reads TGTGCCAGCAGCTCAGCGGGAGATCCTTACGAGCAGTACTTC.

This clone came up a few times. The chain carries TRBV4-1 and TRBJ1-1, with D uncertain. Trimming cost V 0 bases and J 1 base, with 12 bases left between them. Germline V CDR1 and CDR2: MGHRA, YSYEKL. The CDR3 covers 16 residues. CDR3 DNA: TGCGCCAGCAGCCAAGAAGATGGTGTTTGGAACACTGAAGCTTTCTTT. Translation gives CASSQEDGVWNTEAFF.

This chain joins TRBV19 and TRBJ1-2; possibly TRBD1 for D (5 bases). Germline CDR1 and CDR2: LNHDA and SQIVND (reference sequence). The CDR3 spans 12 residues. Trimming stripped 6 bases from V and 6 bases from J, with 11 bases between. The chain's CDR3 is CASRGDGDGYTF. As DNA, the CDR3 is TGTGCCAGTAGGGGGGATGGCGATGGCTACACCTTC.

The chain combines TRBV24-1 with TRBJ1-5; no clear D gene. Trimming took off 3 bases at V and 6 bases at J, with 17 bases between the two ends. The CDR3 length is 16 residues. In germline, CDR1 is KGHDR, CDR2 SFDVKD. The CDR3 DNA reads as TGTGCCACCAGTGATCCCCGACTGGGAGGTATTCAGCCCCAGCATTTT. Its translation: CATSDPRLGGIQPQHF.

There are a few counts of this clone. The V call is TRBV19, the J call TRBJ1-1; D is possibly TRBD1 (5 bases). This CDR3 spans 11 amino acids. CDR1 is LNHDA, CDR2 SQIVND, per germline (reference sequence). V was clipped by 5 bases and J by 6 bases, with 7 bases between them. The CDR3 is CASSGTAEAFF. CDR3 nucleotide sequence: TGTGCCAGTAGTGGGACGGCTGAAGCTTTCTTT.

CDR3 nucleotides: TGTGCCGTAATCGACCGGGAACGTTATGGCTACACCTTC. It codes for CAVIDRERYGYTF. The gene calls are TRBV7-8 and TRBJ1-2; D is unclear. Between the trimmed V and J ends, which lost 11 bases and 5 bases, there was a span of 18 bases. The CDR3 sequence is 13 residues long. Germline CDR1 SGHVS, CDR2 FQNEAQ.

V gene TRBV5-1 combines with J gene TRBJ2-1, with unresolved D. CDR3 length: 14 amino acids. Trimming pared 2 bases from V and 9 bases from J, leaving 15 bases between. The germline V gene has CDR1 SGHRS and CDR2 YFSETQ. CDR3 protein: CASSFRVGLGEQFF. CDR3 in DNA: TGCGCCAGCAGCTTTAGGGTAGGGTTGGGTGAGCAGTTCTTC. The entire variable domain, with the rest obtained from reference TRBV5-1 and TRBJ2-1, is as follows: KAGVTQTPRYLIKTRGQQVTLSCSPISGHRSVSWYQQTPGQGLQFLFEYFSETQRNKGNFPGRFSGRQFSNSRSEMNVSTLELGDSALYLCASSFRVGLGEQFFGPGTRLTVL.

The V and J genes are TRBV9 and TRBJ2-7; no definite D call. Germline-derived CDR1 and CDR2 are SGDLS and YYNGEE. The V gene lost 0 bases and the J gene lost 1 base, with 8 bases spanning the gap. The CDR3 is 14 residues long. The CDR3 protein is CASSVAVGSYEQYF. The CDR3 region has the DNA TGTGCCAGCAGCGTAGCAGTAGGATCCTACGAGCAGTACTTC.

CDR3 in amino acids: CASSLAGTGKETQYF. The CDR3 bases are TGTGCCAGCAGTTTGGCCGGGACAGGGAAAGAGACCCAGTACTTC. V is TRBV28 and J is TRBJ2-5, with 9 bases identical to TRBD1. Trimming took 3 bases from V and 3 from J; bases not matched to a gene: 5. The CDR3 is made up of 15 amino acids. CDR1 and CDR2 (germline): MDHEN, SYDVKM.

This clone was observed a few times. The rearrangement joins TRBV28 to TRBJ2-1, with D possibly matching TRBD2 (5 bases). Germline loops: CDR1 MDHEN, CDR2 SYDVKM. The V end lost 7 bases, the J end lost 9 bases, and 19 bases lay between the germline ends. The CDR3 is 14 amino acids. The CDR3 DNA is TGTGCCAGCACCATGGGAGTATACTACTCTGAGCAGTTCTTC. Its protein is CASTMGVYYSEQFF.

The chain links TRBV5-6 to TRBJ1-2; D uncertain. The germline CDR1 and CDR2 sequences are SGHDT and YYEEEE. Deletions cut 4 bases from V and 4 bases from J, with 11 bases between. The CDR3 runs to 13 residues. CDR3 protein: CASSPGSGYGYTF. In DNA form, the CDR3 reads TGTGCCAGCAGCCCGGGGTCGGGCTATGGCTACACCTTC.

This chain joins TRBV27 and TRBJ1-2; 7 bases are a match to TRBD1. CDR1 and CDR2 from the germline V gene are MNHEY and SMNVEV (reference sequence). The ends lost 3 bases at V and 4 bases at J; junction bases unmatched: 11. The CDR3 totals 16 residues. CDR3 bases: TGTGCCAGCAGTTTGTATGCGGGACAGCCCCTCTATGGCTACACCTTC. It is translated as CASSLYAGQPLYGYTF.

This clone occurred once. The V gene is TRBV5-6, the J gene TRBJ2-1, with D possibly being TRBD1 (5 bases). The CDR3 is 13 amino acids. Trimming stripped 0 bases from V and 4 bases from J, with 5 bases between. The germline V gene has CDR1 SGHDT and CDR2 YYEEEE. CDR3: CASSLGQYNEQFF. CDR3 bases: TGTGCCAGCAGCTTGGGACAGTACAATGAGCAGTTCTTC.

The genes are TRBV4-2 and TRBJ2-1; 11 bases line up with TRBD2. With V trimmed by 4 bases and J by 4 bases, 12 bases remained unmatched. This CDR3 has 18 residues. Germline values: CDR1 LGHNA, CDR2 YNFKEQ. CDR3 coding DNA: TGTGCCAGCAGCCGAAAAGGGTCGCTAGCGGGAGGATACAATGAGCAGTTCTTC. Amino acid sequence: CASSRKGSLAGGYNEQFF.

The gene calls are TRBV3-1 (or the pseudogene TRBV3-2) and TRBJ2-3; possibly TRBD1 for D (6 bases). The CDR3 sequence is 14 residues long. V lost 11 bases and J lost 5, with 20 bases in between. The germline gives CDR1 LGHDT, CDR2 YNNKEL (reference sequence). The CDR3 bases are TGTGCCCGACCCCGGGACACTCCTGAAGATACGCAGTATTTT. As protein: CARPRDTPEDTQYF.

This chain connects TRBV5-4 to TRBJ2-5; TRBD2 aligns across 7 bases. In germline, CDR1 is SGHNT, CDR2 YYREEE (reference sequence). V was clipped by 1 base and J by 4 bases; unmatched bases: 10. This CDR3 contains 16 residues. CDR3 nucleotide sequence: TGTGCCAGCAGCTTGCCCCACAGCGGGATAGGAGAGACCCAGTACTTC. It translates to CASSLPHSGIGETQYF.

The rearrangement uses TRBV4-1 and TRBJ2-3; the D is unclear. From germline, CDR1 is MGHRA and CDR2 YSYEKL. The CDR3 contains 15 residues. V was trimmed by 0 bases and J by 4 bases, leaving 11 bases between them. CDR3 sequence: CASSQDISPADTQYF. The CDR3 DNA sequence: TGCGCCAGCAGCCAAGATATTAGTCCCGCAGATACGCAGTATTTT.

The chain employs TRBV7-9 and TRBJ1-4; 7 bases match TRBD1. Germline CDR1 is SEHNR and CDR2 is FQNEAQ (reference sequence). This CDR3 is built from 13 residues. With V trimmed by 8 bases and J by 8 bases, 8 bases remained unmatched. CDR3 in amino acids: CASGTQGEEKLFF. The CDR3, as DNA: TGTGCCAGCGGGACCCAGGGGGAGGAAAAACTGTTTTTT.